This record covers a single T cell receptor beta chain. The same CDR3 can be traced to other DNA sequences in this sample. This record comes from a study of blood T cell repertoires in COVID-19. The germline gives CDR1 MGHRA, CDR2 YSYEKL. This CDR3 is 15 amino acids long. The V gene end was trimmed by 1 base and the J gene end by 4 bases; junction bases not matched to a gene: 0. Authors' data handling: Quantification of nucleated cells was approximated via reference gene primer amplification. Profiling relied on immunoSEQ multiplex PCR, and the TCRdb table lists in-frame clones only, not all of them. V and J calls and clone size follow that table, whereas D and trimming were derived from the DNA. The sample includes 350,000 to 400,000 clones, 85% to 90% seen only once; the top ten take approximately 1%.

The gene calls are TRBV4-1 and TRBJ2-2, with 10 bases that match TRBD1. The sequenced sample was PBMCs or T cells enriched from blood (not recorded which). The clonotype comes from a woman in her twenties or thirties with acute COVID-19. The CDR3 here is CASSQGTGGTGELFF. As DNA, the CDR3 is TGCGCCAGCAGCCAAGGGACAGGGGGCACCGGGGAGCTGTTTTTT.